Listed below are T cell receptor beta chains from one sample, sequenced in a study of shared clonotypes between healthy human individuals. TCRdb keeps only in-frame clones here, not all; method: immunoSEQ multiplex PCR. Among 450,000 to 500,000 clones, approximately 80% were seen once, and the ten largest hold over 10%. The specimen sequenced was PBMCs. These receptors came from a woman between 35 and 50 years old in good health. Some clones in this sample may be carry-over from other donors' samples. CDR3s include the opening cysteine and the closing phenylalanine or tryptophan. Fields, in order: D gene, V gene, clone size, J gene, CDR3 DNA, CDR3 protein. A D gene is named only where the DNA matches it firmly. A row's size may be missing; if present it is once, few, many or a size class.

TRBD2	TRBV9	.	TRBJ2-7	TGTGCCAGCAGCGTAGCTACGGGAGGCGTTTCGCAAGAGCAGTACTTC	CASSVATGGVSQEQYF
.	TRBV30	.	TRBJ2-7	TGTGCCTGGAGTGTAGGACTACGCTACGAGCAGTACTTC	CAWSVGLRYEQYF
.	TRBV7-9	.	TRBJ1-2	TGTGCCAGCAGCAGAGGGACCGTACACTATGGCTACACCTTC	CASSRGTVHYGYTF
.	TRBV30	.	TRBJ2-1	TGTGCCTGGGACTTAGACAATGAGCAGTTCTTC	CAWDLDNEQFF
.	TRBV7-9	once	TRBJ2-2	TGTGCCAGCAGCCGAATGTCCCGAAACACCGGGGAGCTGTTTTTT	CASSRMSRNTGELFF
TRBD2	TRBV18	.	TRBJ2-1	TGTGCCAGCTCACCCCAGCAGGGGTTAGCGGGAGTGGGGAATGAGCAGTTCTTC	CASSPQQGLAGVGNEQFF
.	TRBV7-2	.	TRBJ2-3	TGTGCCAGCAGCTTAGCGCGGACGGATACGCAGTATTTT	CASSLARTDTQYF
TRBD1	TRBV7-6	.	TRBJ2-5	TGTGCCAGCACCCCCCGGCCGGGACAGGGGGCACAAGAGACCCAGTACTTC	CASTPRPGQGAQETQYF
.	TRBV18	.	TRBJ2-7	TGTGCCAGCTCACAGACAGAACTTATGGAGCAGTACTTC	CASSQTELMEQYF
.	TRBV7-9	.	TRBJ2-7	TGTGCCAGCAGCTTAATCCCCATCGGGGGAGACGAGCAGTACTTC	CASSLIPIGGDEQYF
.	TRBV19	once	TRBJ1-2	TGTGCCAGTAGTAGGGCCGGGGATTCTAACTATGGCTACACCTTC	CASSRAGDSNYGYTF
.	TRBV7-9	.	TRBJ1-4	TGTGCCAGCAGCCCACCCTTCGCAACTAATGAAAAACTGTTTTTT	CASSPPFATNEKLFF
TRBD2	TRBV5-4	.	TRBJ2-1	TGTGCCAGCAGCTTGAGGACTAGCGGGGGCTACAATGAGCAGTTCTTC	CASSLRTSGGYNEQFF
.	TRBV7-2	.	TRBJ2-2	TGTGCCAGCAGCTTAGAGATCGGGGAGCTGTTTTTT	CASSLEIGELFF
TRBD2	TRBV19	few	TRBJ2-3	TGTGCCAGTAGTATAAACGGGGGGGCTCGCACAGATACGCAGTATTTT	CASSINGGARTDTQYF
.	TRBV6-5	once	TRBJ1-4	TGTGCCAGCAGGGACACTTCAACTAATGAAAAACTGTTTTTT	CASRDTSTNEKLFF
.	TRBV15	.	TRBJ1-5	TGTGCCACCAGCATCGGAAGCAATCAGCCCCAGCATTTT	CATSIGSNQPQHF
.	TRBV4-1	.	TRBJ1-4	TGCGCCAGCAGGGGGGGCTATAATGAAAAACTGTTTTTT	CASRGGYNEKLFF
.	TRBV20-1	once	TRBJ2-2	TGCAGTGCTACAAACACCGGGGAGCTGTTTTTT	CSATNTGELFF
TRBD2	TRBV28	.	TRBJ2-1	TGTGCCAGCAGTGCTACTAGCGGGGGGTACAATGAGCAGTTCTTC	CASSATSGGYNEQFF
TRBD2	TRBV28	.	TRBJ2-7	TGTGCCACCGCAGCGGGACCAACCTACGAGCAGTACTTC	CATAAGPTYEQYF
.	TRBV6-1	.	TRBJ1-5	TGTGCCAGCTCGGAGGTTAGCAATCAGCCCCAGCATTTT	CASSEVSNQPQHF
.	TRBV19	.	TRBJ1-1	TGTGCCAGTAGTATAGTTGGGGCCGTTGAAGCTTTCTTT	CASSIVGAVEAFF
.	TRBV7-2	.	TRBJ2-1	TGTGCCAGCAGTCTCTTCAACAATGAGCAGTTCTTC	CASSLFNNEQFF
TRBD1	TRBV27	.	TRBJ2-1	TGTGCCAGCAGTCTAGGCCCGGACAGGGGGCGAAATGAGCAGTTCTTC	CASSLGPDRGRNEQFF
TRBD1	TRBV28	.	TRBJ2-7	TGTGCCAGCAGTCGGCCGGGACAGGGGGCCCACGAGCAGTACTTC	CASSRPGQGAHEQYF
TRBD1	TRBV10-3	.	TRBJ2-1	TGTGCCATCTATTCAGGGGGCGCAAAGAATGAGCAGTTCTTC	CAIYSGGAKNEQFF
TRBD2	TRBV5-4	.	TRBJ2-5	TGTGCCAGCAGCTCGGGGGGACTAGCGGGAGTTTGGGAGACCCAGTACTTC	CASSSGGLAGVWETQYF
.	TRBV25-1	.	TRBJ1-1	TGTGCCAGCAGTGAGGTTACGAACACTGAAGCTTTCTTT	CASSEVTNTEAFF
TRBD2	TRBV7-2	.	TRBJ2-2	TGTGCCAGCAGTTTAGCGGGGCTGAACACCGGGGAGCTGTTTTTT	CASSLAGLNTGELFF
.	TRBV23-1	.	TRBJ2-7	TGCGCCAGCAGTTTACGGGACCCCTACGAGCAGTACTTC	CASSLRDPYEQYF
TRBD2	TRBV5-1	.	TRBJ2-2	TGCGCCAGCAGGAGTCTAGCGGGAGACACCGGGGAGCTGTTTTTT	CASRSLAGDTGELFF
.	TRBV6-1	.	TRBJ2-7	TGTGCCAGCACTACAGGGAATCTCTACGAGCAGTACTTC	CASTTGNLYEQYF
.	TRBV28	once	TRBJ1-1	TGTGCCAGCATTACGGACCCAAACACTGAAGCTTTCTTT	CASITDPNTEAFF
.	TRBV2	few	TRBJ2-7	TGTGCCAGCAACTCCAGACCCCTCTCCTACGAGCAGTACTTC	CASNSRPLSYEQYF
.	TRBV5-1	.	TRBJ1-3	TGCGCCAGCAGCGATGGGAGGGCCGCCGAAAACACCATATATTTT	CASSDGRAAENTIYF